Shown below are 8 T cell receptor beta chains from a single sample sequenced in a study of blood T cell repertoires in COVID-19. Profiled with immunoSEQ multiplex PCR; TCRdb holds only in-frame clones, not every one. The sample records about 82,000 clones, about four fifths being singletons. Sequenced: peripheral blood. The receptors originated from a woman aged 40 to 50 with active or convalescent COVID-19.

This clone has more than one count but fewer than ten. The genes are TRBV7-3 and TRBJ2-1; D possibly corresponds to TRBD2 (5 bases). V shed 1 base and J shed 4 bases, with 14 bases lying between them. Per germline, CDR1 SGHTA and CDR2 FQGTGA. The CDR3 contains 16 residues. DNA of the CDR3: TGTGCCAGCAGCTTAAATGCGAGGGCGGATTACAATGAGCAGTTCTTC. This translates into CASSLNARADYNEQFF.

The CDR3 sequence is CASSLGGANLAEYF. CDR3 sequence (DNA): TGTGCCAGCAGCTTAGGAGGTGCGAACCTAGCCGAGTATTTT. The chain is built from TRBV7-2 and TRBJ2-3; a possible D gene is TRBD2 (5 bases). The CDR3 runs to 14 residues. The V gene lost 1 base and the J gene lost 13 bases, with 18 bases spanning the gap. CDR1 SGHTA and CDR2 FQGNSA come from the germline V gene.

The chain uses TRBV2 and TRBJ2-5; 8 bases fit TRBD2. The junction had 10 bases not matched to a gene; V was cut back by 6 bases and J by 4 bases. CDR1 SNHLY and CDR2 FYNNEI come from the germline V gene. This CDR3 has 15 amino acids. CDR3 sequence: CASSRGLAVVETQYF. CDR3 DNA: TGTGCCAGCAGCCGCGGACTAGCCGTTGTAGAGACCCAGTACTTC.

CDR3 nucleotide sequence: TGTGCCAGCAGTTTTAGGAACAGCTATGGCTACACCTTC. Its protein is CASSFRNSYGYTF. V is TRBV28 and J is TRBJ1-2, with no clear D. V was pared by 3 bases and J by 4 bases, with 9 bases between. Germline V gives CDR1 MDHEN, CDR2 SYDVKM. CDR3 length: 13 residues.

The gene calls are TRBV7-9 and TRBJ1-1, with 7 bases matching TRBD1. The CDR3 extends over 13 amino acids. V shed 5 bases, J shed 3 bases, and the junction held 3 bases outside the gene matches. Germline loops: CDR1 SEHNR, CDR2 FQNEAQ (reference sequence). The CDR3 region is CASSLDRDTEAFF. The CDR3 region has the DNA TGTGCCAGCAGCCTAGACAGGGACACTGAAGCTTTCTTT. The full variable domain, its missing parts supplied by reference TRBV7-9 and TRBJ1-1, is DTGVSQNPRHKITKRGQNVTFRCDPISEHNRLYWYRQTLGQGPEFLTYFQNEAQLEKSRLLSDRFSAERPKGSFSTLEIQRTEQGDSAMYLCASSLDRDTEAFFGQGTRLTVV.

V is TRBV28 and J is TRBJ1-1; D gene ambiguous. The CDR3 runs 15 residues. With 5 bases removed from V and 0 bases from J, the gap between germline ends came to 13 bases. Germline CDR1 reads MDHEN; CDR2 reads SYDVKM. The chain's CDR3 is CASSPVGTVNTEAFF. In DNA form, the CDR3 reads TGTGCCAGCAGTCCCGTGGGCACAGTGAACACTGAAGCTTTCTTT.

In DNA form, the CDR3 reads TGTGCCAGCACCAATTTTGGCTTGGGACTAGCGGGGGGGCGCGTCGGGGAGCTGTTTTTT. Amino acids: CASTNFGLGLAGGRVGELFF. V gene TRBV27 combines with J gene TRBJ2-2, with 16 bases aligning to TRBD2. The germline V gene has CDR1 MNHEY and CDR2 SMNVEV (reference sequence). Unmatched junction bases numbered 18, after V lost 7 bases and J lost 7 bases. The CDR3 spans 20 residues.

The chain has TRBV7-9 and TRBJ2-7; TRBD1 aligns across 7 bases. CDR1 and CDR2 (germline): SEHNR, FQNEAQ (reference sequence). CDR3 length equals 14 residues. Losses at the gene ends were 5 bases for V and 0 bases for J; bases not matched to a gene: 4. CDR3 region: CASSHRDSSYEQYF. CDR3 coding DNA: TGTGCCAGCAGCCACCGGGACAGCTCCTACGAGCAGTACTTC.